A selection of T cell receptor beta chains follows, all from one sample in a study of T cells in Graves' hyperthyroidism and ophthalmopathy. TCRdb reanalysed the multiplex PCR reads using MiXCR and keeps one entry per CDR3 protein. The sample includes about 560,000 distinct CDR3 sequences, around 15% of them seen just once. Material for sequencing was blood. All receptors come from a young woman with Graves' hyperthyroidism. CDR3s include the opening cysteine and the closing phenylalanine or tryptophan. The D gene is left open where the match is weak. Not all rows give a size; the values are once, few, many and, for expanded clones, a class.

D	V	size	J	DNA	CDR3
TRBD1	TRBV24-1	few	TRBJ2-3	TGTGCCACCAGTGATTTTGGACAGGGAGTCGATACGCAGTATTTT	CATSDFGQGVDTQYF
.	TRBV12-3/TRBV12-4	many	TRBJ2-7	TGTGCCAGCAGTCAATACTCCGGGGCCTACGAGCAGTACTTC	CASSQYSGAYEQYF
.	TRBV6-6	many	TRBJ1-2	TGTGCCAGCAGTTACTCGCCCGGCTATGGCTACACCTTC	CASSYSPGYGYTF
.	TRBV27	.	TRBJ1-3	TGTGCCAGCAGTCGGGGGGGCGGTGGAAACACCATATATTTT	CASSRGGGGNTIYF
TRBD2	TRBV24-1	few	TRBJ2-3	TGTGCCACCGCGAGCGGGAGGGCCACAGATACGCAGTATTTT	CATASGRATDTQYF
.	TRBV15	.	TRBJ2-1	TGTGCCACCAGCAGAAAATCGGGGATCTACAATGAGCAGTTCTTC	CATSRKSGIYNEQFF
.	TRBV12-3/TRBV12-4	.	TRBJ2-2	TGTGCCACCCTAACTTCCGGGGAGCTGTTTTTT	CATLTSGELFF
.	TRBV5-1	many	TRBJ2-1	TGCGCCAGCAGCCCAATACTTCCGAGCTCCTACAATGAGCAGTTCTTC	CASSPILPSSYNEQFF
.	TRBV28	many	TRBJ1-6	TGTGCCAGCAGGCCGTCTCAGGGATTGATTTCACCCCTCCACTTT	CASRPSQGLISPLHF
.	TRBV9	few	TRBJ2-3	TGTGCCAGCCTTCAAGACGGGGAGTGCGCAGATACGCAGTATTTT	CASLQDGECADTQYF
.	TRBV24-1	many	TRBJ1-1	TGTGCCACCAGGAGGGGGGACTTGAACACTGAAGCTTTCTTT	CATRRGDLNTEAFF
.	TRBV7-9	.	TRBJ2-7	TGTGCCAGCAGCGGGCAAGCAGGGGCCCCCTTCTACGAGCAGTACTTC	CASSGQAGAPFYEQYF
TRBD2	TRBV12-3/TRBV12-4	few	TRBJ2-1	TGTGCCAGCAGTTCGAGCGGGAGTGCATATGAGCAGTTCTTC	CASSSSGSAYEQFF
.	TRBV11-2	.	TRBJ1-6	TGTGCCAGCAGCTTAAGACCCCCGGACAGCATCAATTCACCCCTCCACTTT	CASSLRPPDSINSPLHF
.	TRBV9	.	TRBJ1-6	TGTGCCAGCAGCCCATTGGGGGGGACAAGCTCCTATAATTCACCCCTCCACTTT	CASSPLGGTSSYNSPLHF
.	TRBV3-1	many	TRBJ1-1	TGTGCCAGCAGCCAAGCAGGGGCAGTGATGAACACTGAAGCTTTCTTT	CASSQAGAVMNTEAFF
.	TRBV30	.	TRBJ2-1	TGTGCCTGGAGTGTATCCAGCGCTGAGCAGTTCTTC	CAWSVSSAEQFF
.	TRBV12-3/TRBV12-4	many	TRBJ2-3	TGTGCCAGCAGTTTTGCTGGAACGACGAGCACAGATACGCAGTATTTT	CASSFAGTTSTDTQYF
.	TRBV5-6	few	TRBJ1-5	TGTGCCAGCAGCTTGGGGCCTGGGGGAGTCCCCCAGCATTTT	CASSLGPGGVPQHF
TRBD1	TRBV20-1	many	TRBJ1-2	TGCAGTGCCCCCTCGGGACAGTCTAACTATGGCTACACCTTC	CSAPSGQSNYGYTF
.	TRBV20-1	few	TRBJ1-2	TGCAGTGCTAGAAAAGCGGGGGGCGCAAACTATGGCTACACCTTC	CSARKAGGANYGYTF
.	TRBV28	many	TRBJ1-5	TGTGCCAGCCTTCCTAGCAGATTTAATCAGCCCCAGCATTTT	CASLPSRFNQPQHF
.	TRBV12-3/TRBV12-4	many	TRBJ2-4	TGTGCCAGCAGTCCCGAGGGGGGGTGGCAAAACATTCAGTACTTC	CASSPEGGWQNIQYF
.	TRBV10-2	.	TRBJ1-2	TGCGCCAGCAGTGATAGGTTCCAGGGTTACGGCTACACCTTC	CASSDRFQGYGYTF
.	TRBV19	.	TRBJ1-5	TGTGCCAGTAGAAGGAGCCTATATAGCAATCAGCCCCAGCATTTT	CASRRSLYSNQPQHF
.	TRBV9	.	TRBJ2-1	TGTGCCAGCAGCGTCAATAGCGTGTACAATGAGCAGTTCTTC	CASSVNSVYNEQFF
.	TRBV20-1	.	TRBJ2-3	TGCAGTGTCGCGCCGGCCGAAAGGGTCACAGATACGCAGTATTTT	CSVAPAERVTDTQYF
TRBD2	TRBV6-1	.	TRBJ2-3	TGTGCCAGCAGCCCGGCAGCGGGGGGTGCAGATACGCAGTATTTT	CASSPAAGGADTQYF
.	TRBV20-1	.	TRBJ2-1	TGCAGTGCTAGACGGTGGGGGGTGTCCTACAATGAGCAGTTCTTC	CSARRWGVSYNEQFF
.	TRBV6-1	.	TRBJ2-7	TGTGCCAGCAGCGCACCCTACGAGCAGTACTTC	CASSAPYEQYF
.	TRBV18	.	TRBJ2-3	TGTGCCAGCGCGGGCCAGCGGAGCACAGATACGCAGTATTTT	CASAGQRSTDTQYF
.	TRBV5-1	many	TRBJ2-7	TGCGCCAGCAGCTTGGAAGGAGGGCGATCCGGGGAGCAGTACTTC	CASSLEGGRSGEQYF
.	TRBV9	few	TRBJ1-4	TGTGCCAGCAGCGTAGGCCGACGGGTCTCAACTAATGAAAAACTGTTTTTT	CASSVGRRVSTNEKLFF
.	TRBV18	.	TRBJ2-2	TGTGCCAGCTCACCAGACATGCTGAACACCGGGGAGCTGTTTTTT	CASSPDMLNTGELFF
.	TRBV10-3	.	TRBJ2-1	TGTGCCATCAGTGAGGGACAGCACAATGAGCAGTTCTTC	CAISEGQHNEQFF
.	TRBV7-3	many	TRBJ1-2	TGTGCCAGCAGCTTATCTGGATCGGGTGGCTACACCTTC	CASSLSGSGGYTF
.	TRBV20-1	.	TRBJ1-4	TGCAGTGCTAGAGGGCCAGGTGAAAAACTGTTTTTT	CSARGPGEKLFF
.	TRBV6-1	many	TRBJ1-5	TGTGCCAGCAGTGACGGATCCAATCAGCCCCAGCATTTT	CASSDGSNQPQHF
TRBD1	TRBV10-3	many	TRBJ1-6	TGTGCCATCAGACGACAGGGGAGCTCCTATAATTCACCCCTCCACTTT	CAIRRQGSSYNSPLHF
TRBD2	TRBV24-1	many	TRBJ2-5	TGTGCCACCAGTGACCCCGCAGCGGGAGCTTTGGGGGAGACCCAGTACTTC	CATSDPAAGALGETQYF
TRBD2	TRBV20-1	.	TRBJ2-7	TGCAGTGCCCAAGGGACTAGCAGCTACTACGAGCAGTACTTC	CSAQGTSSYYEQYF
TRBD2	TRBV6-1	many	TRBJ2-7	TGTGCCAGCAGTCGCACTAGCGGGGACTACGAGCAGTACTTC	CASSRTSGDYEQYF
.	TRBV12-3/TRBV12-4	once	TRBJ2-2	TGTGCCAGCACCATCCCCGGGCAGGGGTTTGCCGGGGAGCTGTTTTTT	CASTIPGQGFAGELFF
.	TRBV7-9	few	TRBJ2-3	TGTGCCAGCAGCTTATGGGCTGCGTCTACCCCAGATACGCAGTATTTT	CASSLWAASTPDTQYF
.	TRBV2	many	TRBJ1-1	TGTGCCAGCAGGGTGGACATAAGCACTGAAGCTTTCTTT	CASRVDISTEAFF
.	TRBV6-1	few	TRBJ1-2	TGTGCCAGCAGTGAACGGGACCGCTATGGCTACACCTTC	CASSERDRYGYTF
.	TRBV18	many	TRBJ2-3	TGTGCCAGCACAGACAGGCCCACAGATACGCAGTATTTT	CASTDRPTDTQYF
.	TRBV19	.	TRBJ2-2	TGTGCCAGTAGTATTCGGAGGGACCTTGGGGAGCTGTTTTTT	CASSIRRDLGELFF
.	TRBV28	few	TRBJ2-3	TGTGCCAGCAGTTTTCGGGCCCTGTGGGGAACTGGCACAGATACGCAGTATTTT	CASSFRALWGTGTDTQYF
TRBD1	TRBV28	few	TRBJ2-4	TGTGCCAGCAGTTCGCCGGGACAGGGGCCCGGGATTCAGTACTTC	CASSSPGQGPGIQYF
.	TRBV12-5	.	TRBJ1-3	TGTGCTAGTGGTTCCTACAAAACGCGGGTGAGCACTGGAAACACCATATATTTT	CASGSYKTRVSTGNTIYF
.	TRBV4-1	few	TRBJ1-3	TGCGCCAGCAGCCAAGAAGGGATCAGACTCATCTCTGGAAACACCATATATTTT	CASSQEGIRLISGNTIYF